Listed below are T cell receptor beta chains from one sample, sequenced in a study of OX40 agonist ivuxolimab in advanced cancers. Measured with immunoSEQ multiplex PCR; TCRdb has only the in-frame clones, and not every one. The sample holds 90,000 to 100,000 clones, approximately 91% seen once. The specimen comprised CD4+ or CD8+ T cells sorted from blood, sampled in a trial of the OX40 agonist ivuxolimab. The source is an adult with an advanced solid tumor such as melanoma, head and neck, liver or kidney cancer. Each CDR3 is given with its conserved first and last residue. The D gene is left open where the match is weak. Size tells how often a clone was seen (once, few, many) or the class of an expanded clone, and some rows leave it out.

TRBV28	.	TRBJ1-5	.	CASSSPAGSQPQHF	TGTGCCAGCAGTTCCCCAGCAGGGAGTCAGCCCCAGCATTTT
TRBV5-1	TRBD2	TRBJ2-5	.	CASSPGTIGETQYF	TGCGCCAGCAGCCCCGGGACTATTGGGGAGACCCAGTACTTC
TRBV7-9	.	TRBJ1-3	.	CASSRPGRSSGNTIYF	TGTGCCAGCAGCCGACCAGGACGGTCCTCTGGAAACACCATATATTTT
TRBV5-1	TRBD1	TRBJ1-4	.	CASSLLTGTNEKLFF	TGCGCCAGCAGCTTGTTGACAGGGACGAATGAAAAACTGTTTTTT
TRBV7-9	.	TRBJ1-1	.	CASSPSLTNPHTEAFF	TGTGCCAGCAGCCCTTCCCTTACAAACCCCCACACTGAAGCTTTCTTT
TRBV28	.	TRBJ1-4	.	CASRDKPNEKLFF	TGTGCCAGCCGAGACAAGCCTAATGAAAAACTGTTTTTT
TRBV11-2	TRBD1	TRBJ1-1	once	CASSRAGGGTEAFF	TGTGCCAGCAGCCGTGCAGGGGGCGGAACTGAAGCTTTCTTT
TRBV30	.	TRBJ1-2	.	CACTVNYGYTF	TGTGCCTGCACAGTAAACTATGGCTACACCTTC
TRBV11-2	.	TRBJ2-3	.	CASTFRRSTDTQYF	TGTGCCAGCACCTTTCGGCGGAGCACAGATACGCAGTATTTT
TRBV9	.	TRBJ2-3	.	CASSVVQGADTQYF	TGTGCCAGCAGCGTAGTCCAGGGAGCAGATACGCAGTATTTT
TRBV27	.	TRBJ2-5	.	CASSLDQETQYF	TGTGCCAGCAGTTTAGACCAAGAGACCCAGTACTTC
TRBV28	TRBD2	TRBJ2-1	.	CASSSTQGGGYNEQFF	TGTGCCAGCAGTTCCACCCAAGGCGGGGGGTACAATGAGCAGTTCTTC
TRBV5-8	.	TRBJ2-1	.	CASSLGASPEQFF	TGTGCCAGCAGCTTGGGTGCTAGCCCAGAGCAGTTCTTC
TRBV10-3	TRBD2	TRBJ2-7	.	CAISESISGRLYEQYF	TGTGCCATCAGTGAGTCGATTAGCGGGAGGTTGTACGAGCAGTACTTC
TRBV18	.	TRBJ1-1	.	CASSPTDTPTGTEAFF	TGTGCCAGCTCACCTACGGACACACCAACGGGCACTGAAGCTTTCTTT
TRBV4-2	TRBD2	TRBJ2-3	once	CASSQQMLAGGDDTQYF	TGTGCCAGCAGCCAGCAGATGTTAGCGGGAGGGGACGATACGCAGTATTTT
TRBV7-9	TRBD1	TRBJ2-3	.	CASTPGQGVSDTQYF	TGTGCCAGCACCCCTGGACAGGGGGTGTCGGATACGCAGTATTTT
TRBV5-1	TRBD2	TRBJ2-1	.	CASSPIAGGYNEQFF	TGCGCCAGCAGCCCCATAGCGGGAGGGTACAATGAGCAGTTCTTC
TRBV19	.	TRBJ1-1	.	CASSVRVQNTEAFF	TGTGCCAGTAGTGTCCGAGTACAGAACACTGAAGCTTTCTTT
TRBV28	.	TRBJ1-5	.	CASSTGSVGTQHF	TGTGCCAGCAGTACAGGGTCCGTTGGGACCCAGCATTTT
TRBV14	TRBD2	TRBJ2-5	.	CASSQDNRLAEQETQYF	TGTGCCAGCAGCCAAGATAACCGACTAGCTGAACAAGAGACCCAGTACTTC
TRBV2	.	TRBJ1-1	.	CASSRTPGPEAFF	TGTGCCAGCAGTAGGACCCCAGGCCCTGAAGCTTTCTTT
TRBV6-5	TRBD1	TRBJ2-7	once	CASRGTAGEQYF	TGTGCCAGCAGGGGGACAGCCGGAGAGCAGTACTTC
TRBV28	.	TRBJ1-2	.	CASSFGGGYGYTF	TGTGCCAGCAGTTTCGGAGGGGGCTATGGCTACACCTTC
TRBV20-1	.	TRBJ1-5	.	CSASNHQPQHF	TGCAGTGCTAGCAACCATCAGCCCCAGCATTTT
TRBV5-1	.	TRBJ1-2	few	CASSLGSSYGYTF	TGCGCCAGCAGCTTGGGTTCATCCTATGGCTACACCTTC
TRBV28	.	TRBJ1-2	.	CASSGAGPTKGYTF	TGTGCCAGCAGTGGGGCAGGCCCTACCAAGGGCTACACCTTC
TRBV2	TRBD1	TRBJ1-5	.	CASGGTVDSNQPQHF	TGTGCCAGCGGTGGGACAGTTGATAGCAATCAGCCCCAGCATTTT
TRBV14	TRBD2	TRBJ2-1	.	CASSLTSGSIDEQFF	TGTGCCAGCAGCCTGACTAGCGGGAGTATAGATGAGCAGTTCTTC
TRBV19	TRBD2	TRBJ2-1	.	CASSQRLAGGPIHNEQFF	TGTGCCAGTAGTCAAAGACTAGCGGGAGGGCCGATCCACAATGAGCAGTTCTTC
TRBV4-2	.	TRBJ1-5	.	CASSQEGIQPQHF	TGTGCCAGCAGCCAAGAAGGGATTCAGCCCCAGCATTTT
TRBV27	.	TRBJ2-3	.	CASRAERLSTDTQYF	TGTGCCAGCAGAGCAGAGAGACTTAGCACAGATACGCAGTATTTT
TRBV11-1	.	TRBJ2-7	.	CASSLDGYEQYF	TGTGCCAGCAGCTTAGATGGGTACGAGCAGTACTTC
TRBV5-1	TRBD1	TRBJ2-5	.	CASSLEGGRAETQYF	TGCGCCAGCAGCCTTGAAGGGGGCCGAGCAGAGACCCAGTACTTC
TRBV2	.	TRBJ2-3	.	CASSLQGFADTQYF	TGTGCCAGCAGTCTACAGGGATTTGCAGATACGCAGTATTTT
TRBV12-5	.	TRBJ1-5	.	CASGFRGVERCNQPQHF	TGTGCTAGTGGTTTCCGCGGAGTCGAGCGCTGCAATCAGCCCCAGCATTTT
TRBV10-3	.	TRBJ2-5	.	CAISRTQPEAGTQYF	TGTGCCATCAGTCGGACACAACCAGAGGCAGGGACCCAGTACTTC
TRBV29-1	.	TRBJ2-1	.	CSVEEWIRHEQFF	TGCAGCGTTGAAGAATGGATCCGACATGAGCAGTTCTTC
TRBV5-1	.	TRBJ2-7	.	CASSFEGEQYF	TGCGCCAGCAGCTTTGAGGGCGAGCAGTACTTC
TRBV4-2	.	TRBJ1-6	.	CASSQDRHVGSPLHF	TGTGCCAGCAGCCAAGACCGACACGTGGGTTCACCCCTCCACTTT
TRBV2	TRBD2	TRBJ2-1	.	CASRFGGSSNEQFF	TGTGCCAGCAGGTTCGGCGGGAGTAGCAATGAGCAGTTCTTC
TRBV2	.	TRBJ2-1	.	CASSESWYNEQFF	TGTGCCAGCAGTGAAAGCTGGTACAATGAGCAGTTCTTC
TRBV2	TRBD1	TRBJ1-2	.	CASSRTGNYGYTF	TGTGCCAGCTCTAGGACAGGGAACTATGGCTACACCTTC